This T cell receptor (beta chain) was sequenced during a study of shared clonotypes between healthy human individuals. Donors were healthy HIV-negative adults without recent acute infections or vaccinations. Study-level results: Around 5% of naive CD4 clonotypes were common to a few donors.

Each subset's genomic DNA was split evenly across several immunoSEQ plates. Assay used: immunoSEQ multiplex PCR; TCRdb lists only in-frame clones, some missing. The data show 300,000 to 400,000 clones, about nine tenths seen once. This clone has just a few counts. Its antigen remains unidentified. Germline-derived CDR1 and CDR2 are LNHDA and SQIVND (reference sequence). The V end lost 0 bases, the J end lost 11 bases, and 14 bases lay between the germline ends. The CDR3 is made up of 14 amino acids. The receptor was derived from a man younger than 35 in good health. Material: memory CD8+ T cells sorted from blood. Subset given: CD45RO+ cells pooled with CCR7-negative TemRA cells. V and J are TRBV19 and TRBJ1-5; D not resolved. The CDR3 reads CASSIEAAERSQHF. The DNA of the CDR3 is TGTGCCAGTAGTATAGAGGCAGCCGAACGGTCCCAGCATTTT. Complete variable domain (other parts from reference TRBV19 and TRBJ1-5): DGGITQSPKYLFRKEGQNVTLSCEQNLNHDAMYWYRQDPGQGLRLIYYSQIVNDFQKGDIAEGYSVSREKKESFPLTVTSAQKNPTAFYLCASSIEAAERSQHFGDGTRLSIL.